This T cell receptor beta chain is from a study of tumor-infiltrating lymphocytes in oesophageal squamous cell carcinoma. A single record per CDR3 protein comes from TCRdb applying MiXCR to the PCR reads. The sample consists of about 12,000 distinct CDR3 sequences, around 49% of them appearing once. This CDR3 is 14 amino acids long. Per germline, CDR1 SGHNT and CDR2 YYREEE (reference sequence). About this clonotype: At one of its ends the junction is not consistent with the germline gene, which may arise from a read error.

The sample was esophageal tumor tissue. J is TRBJ2-1 and V is TRBV5-4, with a tentative D call TRBD2 (6 bases). The sequence was obtained from a female donor with esophageal squamous cell carcinoma. The CDR3 region is CASSLGREFDEQFF. DNA for the CDR3: TGCGCCAGCAGCTTGGGTCGGGAGTTCGATGAGCAGTTCTTC.